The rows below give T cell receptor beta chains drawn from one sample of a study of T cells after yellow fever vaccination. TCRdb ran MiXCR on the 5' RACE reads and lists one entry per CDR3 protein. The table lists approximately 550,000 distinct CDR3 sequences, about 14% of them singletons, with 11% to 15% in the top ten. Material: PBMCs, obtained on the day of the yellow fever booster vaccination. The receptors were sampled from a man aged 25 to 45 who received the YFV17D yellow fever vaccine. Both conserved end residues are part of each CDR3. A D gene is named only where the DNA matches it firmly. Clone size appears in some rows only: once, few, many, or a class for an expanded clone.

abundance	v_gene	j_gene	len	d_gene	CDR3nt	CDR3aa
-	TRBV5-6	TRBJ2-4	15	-	TGTGCCAGCAGCCCCCGAGACAGTTTGGGAAGACGTCAGTACTTC	CASSPRDSLGRRQYF
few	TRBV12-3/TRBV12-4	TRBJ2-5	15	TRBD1	TGTGCCAGCAGTTCGTTATCCACAGGGGTGGAGACCCAGTACTTC	CASSSLSTGVETQYF
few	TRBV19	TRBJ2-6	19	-	TGTGCCAGTAGCAATTGGGGACGCAGGCGTAGCTCTGGGGCCAACGTCCTGACTTTC	CASSNWGRRRSSGANVLTF
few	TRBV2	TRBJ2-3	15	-	TGTGCCAGCAGTGAACCGGGAGCCAGGTCAGATACGCAGTATTTT	CASSEPGARSDTQYF
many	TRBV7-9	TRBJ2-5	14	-	TGTGCCAGCAGCCTAATCGGGAGTTCGGAGACCCAGTACTTC	CASSLIGSSETQYF
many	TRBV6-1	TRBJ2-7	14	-	TGTGCCAGCAGTACCTTCGCGGAGGGCACCGAGCAGTACTTC	CASSTFAEGTEQYF
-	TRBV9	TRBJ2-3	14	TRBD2	TGTGCCAGCAGCGTCGGGGGGGTCACAGATACGCAGTATTTT	CASSVGGVTDTQYF
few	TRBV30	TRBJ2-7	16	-	TGTGCCTGGTCGGGTGCCCCGGGACTTCCTATCTACGAGCAGTACTTC	CAWSGAPGLPIYEQYF
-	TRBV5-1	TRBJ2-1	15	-	TGCGCCAGCAGCGAGAGCGGGTTGGGTTACAATGAGCAGTTCTTC	CASSESGLGYNEQFF
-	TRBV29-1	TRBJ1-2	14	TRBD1	TGCAGCGTTAAAACGGACAGGTGGAGCTATGGCTACACCTTC	CSVKTDRWSYGYTF
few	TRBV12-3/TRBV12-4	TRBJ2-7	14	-	TGTGCCAGCAGCCGGGGGACATACTCCTACGAGCAGTACTTC	CASSRGTYSYEQYF
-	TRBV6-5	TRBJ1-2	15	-	TGTGCCAGCAGTTACTCTTCATCGGGAGACTATGGCTACACCTTC	CASSYSSSGDYGYTF
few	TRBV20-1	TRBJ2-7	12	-	TGCAGTGCTCGAGGACAGTCCTACGAGCAGTACTTC	CSARGQSYEQYF
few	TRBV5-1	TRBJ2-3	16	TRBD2	TGCGCCAGCGCATCGACGGGAGGGGCAGGGGCAGATACGCAGTATTTT	CASASTGGAGADTQYF
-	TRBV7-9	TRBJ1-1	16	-	TGTGCCAGCAGCTTAGGCGGGGCAGGGAAGAACACTGAAGCTTTCTTT	CASSLGGAGKNTEAFF
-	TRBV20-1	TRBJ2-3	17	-	TGCAGTGCTAGAAAGCCCGGGGGTAGCGGAAGCACAGATACGCAGTATTTT	CSARKPGGSGSTDTQYF
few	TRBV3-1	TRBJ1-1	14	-	TGTGCCAGCAGCCAAGGTTCCCCCAACACTGAAGCTTTCTTT	CASSQGSPNTEAFF
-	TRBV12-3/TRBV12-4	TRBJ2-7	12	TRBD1	TGTGCCACCGGACAGGGGCTCTACGAGCAGTACTTC	CATGQGLYEQYF
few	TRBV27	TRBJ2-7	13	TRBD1	TGTGCCAGCGACCCCACAGGGGGTGGGGAGCAGTACTTC	CASDPTGGGEQYF
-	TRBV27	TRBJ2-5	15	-	TGTGCCAGCAGCCGCAGGGATGGCTTCGGAGAGACCCAGTACTTC	CASSRRDGFGETQYF
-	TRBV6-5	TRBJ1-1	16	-	TGTGCCAGCAGTTACTCCGGGCCGACGGTGAACACTGAAGCTTTCTTT	CASSYSGPTVNTEAFF
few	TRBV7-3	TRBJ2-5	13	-	TGTGCCAGCAGCTTAATGGGGTCAGGGACCCAGTACTTC	CASSLMGSGTQYF
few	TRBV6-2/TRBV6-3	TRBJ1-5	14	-	TGTGCCGCCGGGGACATTTATAGCAATCAGCCCCAGCATTTT	CAAGDIYSNQPQHF
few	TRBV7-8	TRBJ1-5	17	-	TGTGCCAGCAGCCTCCTACAGGGCGAGATGAGCAATCAGCCCCAGCATTTT	CASSLLQGEMSNQPQHF
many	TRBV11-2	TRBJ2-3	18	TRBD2	TGTGCCAGCAGCTTAAGGGCGAGCGGGAGTTTTGGCACAGATACGCAGTATTTT	CASSLRASGSFGTDTQYF
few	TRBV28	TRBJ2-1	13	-	TGTGCCAGCAGCATGACATCGAGCAATGAGCAGTTCTTC	CASSMTSSNEQFF
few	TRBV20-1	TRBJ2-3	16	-	TGCAGTGCTAGAGATCCGGGACACCACCGTCCGGATACGCAGTATTTT	CSARDPGHHRPDTQYF
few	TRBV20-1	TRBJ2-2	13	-	TGCAGTGCTCCTGGGGGGACGGTCGGGGAGCTGTTTTTT	CSAPGGTVGELFF
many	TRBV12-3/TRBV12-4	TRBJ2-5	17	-	TGTGCCAGCAGTTTTGCCCTCGAGGGCGAGGGGCAAGAGACCCAGTACTTC	CASSFALEGEGQETQYF
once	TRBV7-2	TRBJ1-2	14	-	TGTGCCAGCAGCCCCAGACAGGTTTTCTATGGCTACACCTTC	CASSPRQVFYGYTF
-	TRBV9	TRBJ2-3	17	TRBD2	TGTGCCAGCAGCCCTCTAGGGACTAGCGGCCCCACAGATACGCAGTATTTT	CASSPLGTSGPTDTQYF
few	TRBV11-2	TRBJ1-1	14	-	TGTGCCAGCAGCTTACCGGGGGGGACGTCTGAAGCTTTCTTT	CASSLPGGTSEAFF
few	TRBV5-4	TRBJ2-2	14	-	TGTGCCAGCAGCCAAATACAGGGTTCCGGGGAGCTGTTTTTT	CASSQIQGSGELFF
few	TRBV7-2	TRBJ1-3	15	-	TGTGCCAGCAGCTTAGTGGTTCAGACTGGAAACACCATATATTTT	CASSLVVQTGNTIYF
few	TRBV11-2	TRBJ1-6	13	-	TGTGCCAGCACCTCCGGGGGCAATTCACCCCTCCACTTT	CASTSGGNSPLHF
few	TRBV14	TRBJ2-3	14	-	TGTGCCAGCAGCCAAGACCTAGGCCCGGATACGCAGTATTTT	CASSQDLGPDTQYF
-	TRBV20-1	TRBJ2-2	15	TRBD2	TGCAGTGCTGGGACTAGCGGGAGGTCTACCGGGGAGCTGTTTTTT	CSAGTSGRSTGELFF
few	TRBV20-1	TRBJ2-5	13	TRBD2	TGCAGTGGCGGGAGTGGAAAGATCGAGACCCAGTACTTC	CSGGSGKIETQYF
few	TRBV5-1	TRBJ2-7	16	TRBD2	TGCGCCAGCAGCCCGGGGACTAGCGGGAGGGCCTACGAGCAGTACTTC	CASSPGTSGRAYEQYF
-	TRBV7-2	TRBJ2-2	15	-	TGTGCCAGCAGCTCCCAGGGCATGGTTTCCGGGGAGCTGTTTTTT	CASSSQGMVSGELFF
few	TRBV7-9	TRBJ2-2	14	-	TGTGCCAGCAGCCCCTCGGCGAGAACCGGGGAGCTGTTTTTT	CASSPSARTGELFF
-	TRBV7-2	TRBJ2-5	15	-	TGTGCCAGCAGGCCAATCCTTCAGGGGTTGGAGACCCAGTACTTC	CASRPILQGLETQYF
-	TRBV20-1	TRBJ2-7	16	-	TGCAGTGCTAGAGGTGTCGGGGACGTTCTCTCCTACGAGCAGTACTTC	CSARGVGDVLSYEQYF
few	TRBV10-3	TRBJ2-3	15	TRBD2	TGTGCCATCAGTCCACTAGCGGGAGAGGGAGATACGCAGTATTTT	CAISPLAGEGDTQYF